This T cell receptor beta chain derives from a study of T cell changes during pregnancy in multiple sclerosis (dated by TCRdb to the late 2010s). Regarding the study in general: In women with multiple sclerosis, the researchers looked at how the T cell repertoire shifted as pregnancy progressed.

The CDR3 runs 14 residues from the cysteine to the phenylalanine. This entry keeps only the CDR3 DNA: 42 bases, framed from base 1. Sequences SQVTM (CDR1) and ANQGSEA (CDR2) are obtained from the germline V gene. Trimming takes 7 bases from V and 4 bases from J, and the germline ends sit 19 bases apart. The library was obtained by the immunoSEQ multiplex PCR assay. Not all clones reach the TCRdb copy of this immuneACCESS table, which keeps in-frame sequences only. Checked studies attribute under half of the gap to unresolved V genes and leave the rest unexplained. The sample includes around 120,000 clones, with 91% observed a single time. About 3.5% of the sample goes to the ten largest clones. With regard to this clone: Its cognate antigen has yet to be identified. Per-nucleotide qualities are absent, and no much larger clonotype sits a single base away.

This TCR was sampled from a female donor with multiple sclerosis, enrolled in a pregnancy study. Sequences were derived from peripheral blood, sampled after pregnancy. The chain joins TRBV29-1 to TRBJ1-1; the D gene is perhaps TRBD1, on 5 matching bases. The nucleotide sequence is TGCAGCGCCTCAGGGAAGGAGGGGAGCACTGAAGCTTTCTTT. Translated, this is CSASGKEGSTEAFF.